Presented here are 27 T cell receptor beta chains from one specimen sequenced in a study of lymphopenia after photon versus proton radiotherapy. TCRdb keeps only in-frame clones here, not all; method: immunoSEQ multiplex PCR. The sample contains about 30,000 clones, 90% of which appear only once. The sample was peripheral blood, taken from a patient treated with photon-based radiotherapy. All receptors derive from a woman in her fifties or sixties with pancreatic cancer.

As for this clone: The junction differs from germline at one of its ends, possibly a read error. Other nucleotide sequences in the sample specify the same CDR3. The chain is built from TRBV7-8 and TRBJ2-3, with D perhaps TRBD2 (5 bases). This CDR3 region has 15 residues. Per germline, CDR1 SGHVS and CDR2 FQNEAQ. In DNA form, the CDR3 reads TGCGCCAGCAGCTTATGGGCGGAGGGCACAGATACGCAGTATTTT. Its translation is CASSLWAEGTDTQYF.

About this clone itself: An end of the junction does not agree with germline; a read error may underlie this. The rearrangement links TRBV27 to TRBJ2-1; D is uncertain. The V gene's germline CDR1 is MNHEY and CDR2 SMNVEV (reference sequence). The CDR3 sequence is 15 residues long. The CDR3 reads CASSLSWVSYNEQFF. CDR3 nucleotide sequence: TGTGCCAGCAGTCTATCTTGGGTTTCCTACAATGAGCAGTTCTTC.

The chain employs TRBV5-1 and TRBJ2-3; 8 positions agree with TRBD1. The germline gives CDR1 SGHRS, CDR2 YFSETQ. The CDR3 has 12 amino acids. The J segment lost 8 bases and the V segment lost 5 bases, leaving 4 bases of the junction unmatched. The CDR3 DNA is TGCGCCAGCAGACAGGGGGAAGCTACGCAGTATTTT. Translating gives CASRQGEATQYF.

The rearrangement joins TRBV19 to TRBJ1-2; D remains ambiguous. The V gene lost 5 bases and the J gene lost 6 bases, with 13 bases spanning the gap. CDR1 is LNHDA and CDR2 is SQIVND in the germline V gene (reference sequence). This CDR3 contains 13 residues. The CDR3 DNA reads TGTGCCAGTAGTGTAGTCACCGAGGATGGCTACACCTTC. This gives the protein CASSVVTEDGYTF.

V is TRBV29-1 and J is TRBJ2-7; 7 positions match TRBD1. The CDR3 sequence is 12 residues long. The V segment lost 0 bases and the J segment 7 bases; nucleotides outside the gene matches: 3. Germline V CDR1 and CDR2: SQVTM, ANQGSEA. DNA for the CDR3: TGCAGCGTTGAAGAGGACAGGAGGGAGCAGTACTTC. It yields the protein CSVEEDRREQYF.

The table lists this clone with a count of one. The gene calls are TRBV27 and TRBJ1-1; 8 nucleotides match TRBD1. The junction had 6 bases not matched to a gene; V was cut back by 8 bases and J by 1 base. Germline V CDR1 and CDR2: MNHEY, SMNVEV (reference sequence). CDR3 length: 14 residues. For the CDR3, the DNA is TGTGCCAGCCAGAGAGGACAGGGGAACACTGAAGCTTTCTTT. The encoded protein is CASQRGQGNTEAFF.

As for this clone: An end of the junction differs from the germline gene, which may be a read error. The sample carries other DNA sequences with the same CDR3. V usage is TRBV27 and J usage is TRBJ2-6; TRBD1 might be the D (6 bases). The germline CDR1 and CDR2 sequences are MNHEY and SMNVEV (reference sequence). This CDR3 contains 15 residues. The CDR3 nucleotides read TGTGCCAGCAGTCTATCAGGGGCTGGGGCCAACGTCCTGACTTTC. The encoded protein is CASSLSGAGANVLTF. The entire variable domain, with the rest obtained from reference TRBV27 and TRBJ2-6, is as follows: EAQVTQNPRYLITVTGKKLTVTCSQNMNHEYMSWYRQDPGLGLRQIYYSMNVEVTDKGDVPEGYKVSRKEKRNFPLILESPSPNQTSLYFCASSLSGAGANVLTFGAGSRLTVL.

The DNA for the CDR3 is TGTGCCAGCTCACCGCCGGGACTAAACTACAATGAGCAGTTCTTC. Its protein product is CASSPPGLNYNEQFF. V usage is TRBV18 and J usage is TRBJ2-1; 7 bases match TRBD2. Germline V gene lookup returns CDR1 KGHSH and CDR2 LQKENI. CDR3 size: 15 residues. The V gene end was trimmed by 3 bases and the J gene end by 3 bases; junction bases not matched to a gene: 5.

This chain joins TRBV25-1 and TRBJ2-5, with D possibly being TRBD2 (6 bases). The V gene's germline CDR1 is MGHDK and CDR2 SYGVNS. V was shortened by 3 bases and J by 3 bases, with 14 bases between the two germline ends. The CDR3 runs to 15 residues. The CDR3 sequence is CASSEDNRREETQYF. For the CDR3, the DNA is TGTGCCAGCAGTGAGGACAATAGGAGGGAAGAGACCCAGTACTTC.

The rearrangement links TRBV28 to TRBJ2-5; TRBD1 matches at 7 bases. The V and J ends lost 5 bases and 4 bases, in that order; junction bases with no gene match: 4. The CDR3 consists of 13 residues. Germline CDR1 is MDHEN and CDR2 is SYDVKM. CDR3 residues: CASSQQGRETQYF. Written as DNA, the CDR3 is TGTGCCAGCAGTCAACAGGGGCGAGAGACCCAGTACTTC.

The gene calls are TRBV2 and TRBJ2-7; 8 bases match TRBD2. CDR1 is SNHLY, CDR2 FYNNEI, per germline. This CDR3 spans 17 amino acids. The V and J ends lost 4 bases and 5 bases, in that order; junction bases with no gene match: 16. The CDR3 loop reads CASSVPPGKREKDEQYF. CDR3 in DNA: TGTGCCAGCAGTGTCCCCCCTGGGAAGCGGGAGAAGGACGAGCAGTACTTC.

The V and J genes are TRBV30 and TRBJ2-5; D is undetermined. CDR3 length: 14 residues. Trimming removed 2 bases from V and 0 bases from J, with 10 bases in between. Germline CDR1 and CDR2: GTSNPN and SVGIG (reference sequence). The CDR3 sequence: CAWSPSYDQETQYF. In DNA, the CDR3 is TGTGCCTGGAGTCCCTCCTACGACCAAGAGACCCAGTACTTC.

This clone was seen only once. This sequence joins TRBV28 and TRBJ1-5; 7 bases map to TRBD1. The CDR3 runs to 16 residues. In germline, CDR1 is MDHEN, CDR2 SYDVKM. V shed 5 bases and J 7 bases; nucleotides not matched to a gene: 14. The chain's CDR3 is CASSTNRQGFKQPQHF. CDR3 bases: TGTGCCAGCAGTACCAACCGACAGGGATTTAAACAGCCCCAGCATTTT. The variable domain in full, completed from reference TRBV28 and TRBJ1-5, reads DVKVTQSSRYLVKRTGEKVFLECVQDMDHENMFWYRQDPGLGLRLIYFSYDVKMKEKGDIPEGYSVSREKKERFSLILESASTNQTSMYLCASSTNRQGFKQPQHFGDGTRLSIL.

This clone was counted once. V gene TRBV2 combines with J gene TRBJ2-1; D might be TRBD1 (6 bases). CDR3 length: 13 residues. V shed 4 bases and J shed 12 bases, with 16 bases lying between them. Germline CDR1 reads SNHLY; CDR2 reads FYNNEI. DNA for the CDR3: TGTGCCAGCAGTGTTACAGGGCCTTGGGGGCAGTTCTTC. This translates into CASSVTGPWGQFF.

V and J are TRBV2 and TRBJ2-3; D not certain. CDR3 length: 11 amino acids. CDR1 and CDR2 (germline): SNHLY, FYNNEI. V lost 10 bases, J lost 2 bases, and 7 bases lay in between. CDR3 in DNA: TGTGCCACGGACCTCACAGATACGCAGTATTTT. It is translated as CATDLTDTQYF.

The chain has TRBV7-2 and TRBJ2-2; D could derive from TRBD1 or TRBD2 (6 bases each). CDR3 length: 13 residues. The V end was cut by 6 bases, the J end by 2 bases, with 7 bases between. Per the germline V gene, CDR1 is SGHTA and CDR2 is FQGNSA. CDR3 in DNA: TGTGCCAGCAGGGGGGGCAACACCGGGGAGCTGTTTTTT. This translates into CASRGGNTGELFF.

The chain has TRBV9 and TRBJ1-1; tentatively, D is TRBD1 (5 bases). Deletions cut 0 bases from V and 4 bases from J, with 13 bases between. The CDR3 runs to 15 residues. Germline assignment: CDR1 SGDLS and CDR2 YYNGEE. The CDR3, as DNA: TGTGCCAGCAGCGTAGTCCTCGGGGGAGGCACTGAAGCTTTCTTT. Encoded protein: CASSVVLGGGTEAFF.

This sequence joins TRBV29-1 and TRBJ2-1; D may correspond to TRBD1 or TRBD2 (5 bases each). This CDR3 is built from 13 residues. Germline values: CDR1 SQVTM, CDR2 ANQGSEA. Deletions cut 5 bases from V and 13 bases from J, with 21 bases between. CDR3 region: CSVSNRGQRDQFF. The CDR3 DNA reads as TGCAGCGTTAGCAATAGGGGCCAGAGGGATCAGTTCTTC.

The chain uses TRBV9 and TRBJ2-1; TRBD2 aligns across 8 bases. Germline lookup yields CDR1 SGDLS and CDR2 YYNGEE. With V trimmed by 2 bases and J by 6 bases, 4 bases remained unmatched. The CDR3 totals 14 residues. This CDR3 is CASSVVAGGNEQFF. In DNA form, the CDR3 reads TGTGCCAGCAGCGTCGTGGCGGGAGGCAATGAGCAGTTCTTC. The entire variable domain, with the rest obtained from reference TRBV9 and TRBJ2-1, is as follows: DSGVTQTPKHLITATGQRVTLRCSPRSGDLSVYWYQQSLDQGLQFLIQYYNGEERAKGNILERFSAQQFPDLHSELNLSSLELGDSALYFCASSVVAGGNEQFFGPGTRLTVL.

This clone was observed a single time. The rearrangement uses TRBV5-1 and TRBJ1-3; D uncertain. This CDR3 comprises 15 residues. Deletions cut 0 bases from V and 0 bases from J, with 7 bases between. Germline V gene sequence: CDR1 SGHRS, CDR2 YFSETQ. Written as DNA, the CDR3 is TGCGCCAGCAGCTTGGGGCAGTTCTCTGGAAACACCATATATTTT. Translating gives CASSLGQFSGNTIYF.

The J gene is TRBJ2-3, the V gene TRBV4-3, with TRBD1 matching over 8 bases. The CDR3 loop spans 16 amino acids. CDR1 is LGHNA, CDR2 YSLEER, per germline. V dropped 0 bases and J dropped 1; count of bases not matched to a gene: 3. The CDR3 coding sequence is TGCGCCAGCAGCCAAGATACAGGGGGACGCACAGATACGCAGTATTTT. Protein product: CASSQDTGGRTDTQYF.

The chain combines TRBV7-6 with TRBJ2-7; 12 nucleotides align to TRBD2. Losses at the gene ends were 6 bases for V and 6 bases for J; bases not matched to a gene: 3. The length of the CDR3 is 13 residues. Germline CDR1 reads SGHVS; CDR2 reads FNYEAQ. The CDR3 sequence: CASSRLAGVEQYF. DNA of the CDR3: TGTGCCAGCAGTCGACTAGCGGGAGTCGAGCAGTACTTC.

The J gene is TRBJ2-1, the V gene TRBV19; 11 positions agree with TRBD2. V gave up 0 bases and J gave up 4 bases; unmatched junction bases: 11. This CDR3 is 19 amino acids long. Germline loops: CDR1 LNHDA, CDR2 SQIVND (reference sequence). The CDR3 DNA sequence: TGTGCCAGTAGTATAGAGATCACACTAGCGGGAGCGGGATACAATGAGCAGTTCTTC. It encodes CASSIEITLAGAGYNEQFF.

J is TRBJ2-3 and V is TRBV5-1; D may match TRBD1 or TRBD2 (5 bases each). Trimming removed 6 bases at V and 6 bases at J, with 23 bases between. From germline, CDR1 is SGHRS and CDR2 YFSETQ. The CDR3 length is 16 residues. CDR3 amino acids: CASTFESGPLGDTQYF. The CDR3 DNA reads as TGCGCCAGCACCTTTGAATCGGGACCCCTCGGGGATACGCAGTATTTT.

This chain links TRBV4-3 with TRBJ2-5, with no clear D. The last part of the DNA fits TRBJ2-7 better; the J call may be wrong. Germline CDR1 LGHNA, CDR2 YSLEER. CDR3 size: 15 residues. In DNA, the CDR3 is TGCGCCAGCAGCCAAGATAAAGCCTTCAATTACGAGCAGTACTTC. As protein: CASSQDKAFNYEQYF.

DNA of the CDR3: TGTGCCAGCAGTCCCCCTCTGATGCAGCGGACGAGCTCCTACGAGCAGTACTTC. Translation gives CASSPPLMQRTSSYEQYF. The V call is TRBV28, the J call TRBJ2-7, with a possible D match to TRBD2 (5 bases). The V gene lost 5 bases and the J gene lost 0 bases, with 23 bases spanning the gap. Germline V gene sequence: CDR1 MDHEN, CDR2 SYDVKM. The CDR3 runs to 18 residues.

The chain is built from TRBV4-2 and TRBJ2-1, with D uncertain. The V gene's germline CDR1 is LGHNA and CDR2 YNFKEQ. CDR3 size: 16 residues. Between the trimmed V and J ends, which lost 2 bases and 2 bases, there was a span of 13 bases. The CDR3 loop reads CASSQQNFPTYNEQFF. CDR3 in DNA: TGTGCCAGCAGCCAACAGAACTTCCCCACCTACAATGAGCAGTTCTTC.